This passage covers 20 T cell receptor beta chains from one sample sequenced in a study of CD8+CD57+ T cells in acquired aplastic anemia. CDR3 and TCR beta VDJ profiling relied on genomic DNA as the template. MiXCR was run by TCRdb on the reads, yielding one entry per CDR3 protein. The table has some 160,000 distinct CDR3 sequences, about 45% seen once. The patients chosen for sequencing had shown expansion of CD8+CD57+ cells (detected by flow cytometry). The material sequenced was sorted CD4+, CD8+, or CD8+CD57+ T cells (not recorded which) from PBMCs. The receptor source for this set is a human donor with aplastic anemia.

This chain connects TRBV27 to TRBJ2-7; D is perhaps TRBD2 (6 bases). V lost 0 bases, J lost 4 bases, and 13 bases lay in between. This CDR3 is 15 amino acids long. From germline, CDR1 is MNHEY and CDR2 SMNVEV (reference sequence). The CDR3 protein is CASSLSVTSSYEQYF. The CDR3 bases are TGTGCCAGCAGTTTATCGGTGACTAGTAGTTACGAGCAGTACTTC.

The rearrangement uses TRBV11-2 and TRBJ2-1, with D possibly being TRBD2 (5 bases). With 5 bases removed from V and 4 bases from J, the gap between germline ends came to 18 bases. From germline, CDR1 is SGHAT and CDR2 FQNNGV. The length of the CDR3 is 16 residues. The CDR3 loop is CASSLYPTTRYNEQFF. CDR3 coding DNA: TGTGCCAGCAGCCTTTACCCGACCACTAGGTACAATGAGCAGTTCTTC. Using reference TRBV11-2 and TRBJ2-1 for the parts outside the CDR3, the full variable domain is EAGVAQSPRYKIIEKRQSVAFWCNPISGHATLYWYQQILGQGPKLLIQFQNNGVVDDSQLPKDRFSAERLKGVDSTLKIQPAKLEDSAVYLCASSLYPTTRYNEQFFGPGTRLTVL.

The table lists this clonotype with many counts. The chain is built from TRBV9 and TRBJ2-1; 8 nucleotides agree with TRBD1. V lost 1 base to trimming and J lost 5 bases; unmatched junction nucleotides: 5. The germline V gene has CDR1 SGDLS and CDR2 YYNGEE. CDR3 length equals 15 residues. The CDR3 DNA sequence: TGTGCCAGCAGCGTAACGCAGGGGGCGAACAATGAGCAGTTCTTC. Encoded protein: CASSVTQGANNEQFF.

This clonotype was counted ten times or more. The chain carries TRBV9 and TRBJ2-3; possibly TRBD2 for D (5 bases). Trimming stripped 0 bases from V and 0 bases from J, with 11 bases between. The CDR3 totals 16 residues. Per germline, CDR1 SGDLS and CDR2 YYNGEE. Here the CDR3 reads CASSVGLAASTDTQYF. The CDR3 DNA follows: TGTGCCAGCAGCGTAGGCCTAGCTGCCAGCACAGATACGCAGTATTTT.

Worth noting for this clonotype: A much larger clonotype is one base distant, so this may be a read error. This chain's CDR3 is CASSLWRNTGELSF. CDR3 coding DNA: TGCGCCAGCAGCTTGTGGAGGAACACCGGGGAGCTGTCTTTT. The chain recombines TRBV5-1 with TRBJ2-2; tentatively, D is TRBD2 (5 bases). Germline V gives CDR1 SGHRS, CDR2 YFSETQ. This CDR3 has 14 residues.

This clonotype was observed a single time. V gene TRBV29-1 combines with J gene TRBJ2-1; 12 bases align to TRBD2. V was pared by 7 bases and J by 7 bases, with 5 bases of the junction left unmatched. Per germline, CDR1 SQVTM and CDR2 ANQGSEA. CDR3 length: 13 amino acids. CDR3 bases: TGCAGCGCCGTTGGACTAGCGGGGAATGAGCAGTTCTTC. It codes for CSAVGLAGNEQFF.

The chain couples TRBV19 to TRBJ1-1; TRBD1 matches 7 bases. CDR1 and CDR2 from the germline V gene are LNHDA and SQIVND (reference sequence). The CDR3 has 14 residues. V was pared by 9 bases and J by 6 bases, with 13 bases of the junction left unmatched. The CDR3 nucleotides read TGTGCCAGCAGTTTGAGACAGGGTTGGTCTGAAGCTTTCTTT. Translated, it gives CASSLRQGWSEAFF.

In its sample, this clonotype was seen a few times. The chain couples TRBV19 to TRBJ2-5; no reliable D call. Trimming left V 4 bases short and J 3 bases short, with 9 bases between. Per the germline V gene, CDR1 is LNHDA and CDR2 is SQIVND (reference sequence). The length of the CDR3 is 13 residues. In DNA form, the CDR3 reads TGTGCCAGTAGTAAGAACGGAAAAGAGACCCAGTACTTC. Translation gives CASSKNGKETQYF.

V usage is TRBV10-3 and J usage is TRBJ1-6; 7 nucleotides align to TRBD1. This CDR3 is built from 16 residues. Germline V lookup: CDR1 ENHRY, CDR2 SYGVKD. J lost 5 bases, V lost 5 bases, and 9 bases had no gene match. In DNA, the CDR3 is TGTGCCATCAGTTGGACAGGAGACATCAATAATTCACCCCTCCACTTT. Protein product: CAISWTGDINNSPLHF.

Many counts were recorded for this clonotype. The rearrangement uses TRBV20-1 and TRBJ1-6; D not certain. CDR1 is DFQATT, CDR2 SNEGSKA, per germline (reference sequence). The V gene lost 3 bases and the J gene lost 0 bases, with 9 bases spanning the gap. This CDR3 has 15 residues. The CDR3 loop is CSARDGSSYNSPLHF. The DNA for the CDR3 is TGCAGTGCTAGGGACGGCAGCTCCTATAATTCACCCCTCCACTTT.

The chain has TRBV12-3 or TRBV12-4 and TRBJ2-2; D may be TRBD2 (5 bases). Trimming removed 7 bases from V and 9 bases from J, with 9 bases in between. CDR3 length equals 11 residues. CDR3 nucleotides: TGTGCCAGCACCACTAGTCGGGAGCTGTTTTTT. This translates into CASTTSRELFF.

This clonotype turned up a few times. A much larger clone differs from this one at a single base, so this may be a read error. This chain connects TRBV6-2 or TRBV6-3 to TRBJ2-7; D is uncertain. CDR3 length: 12 residues. CDR1 is MNHEY and CDR2 is SVGEGT in the germline V gene. V lost 7 bases and J 1 base, leaving 8 bases between the germline ends. The CDR3 region is CASKGSSYEQYF. The CDR3 nucleotides read TGTGCCAGCAAGGGCTCATCCTACGAGCAGTACTTC.

The rearrangement links TRBV10-2 to TRBJ1-2, with 9 positions matching TRBD1. This CDR3 is built from 13 residues. J lost 6 bases, V lost 10 bases, and 9 bases had no gene match. Germline CDR1 reads WSHSY; CDR2 reads SAAADI. The CDR3 DNA sequence: TGCGCCATATTAGGACAGGGGAGGAATGGCTACACCTTC. It is translated as CAILGQGRNGYTF.

This clonotype was seen repeatedly, ten times or more. The chain has TRBV9 and TRBJ2-2; D tentatively fits TRBD1 or TRBD2 (5 bases each). V was trimmed by 3 bases and J by 3 bases, leaving 9 bases between them. The germline gives CDR1 SGDLS, CDR2 YYNGEE. The CDR3 runs 14 residues. The CDR3, as DNA: TGTGCCAGCAGCGCCGGGACGCACACCGGGGAGCTGTTTTTT. Translated, it gives CASSAGTHTGELFF. The variable domain in full, completed from reference TRBV9 and TRBJ2-2, reads DSGVTQTPKHLITATGQRVTLRCSPRSGDLSVYWYQQSLDQGLQFLIQYYNGEERAKGNILERFSAQQFPDLHSELNLSSLELGDSALYFCASSAGTHTGELFFGEGSRLTVL.

On this clonotype: A much larger clone is a single base away; this may be a read error. This chain connects TRBV6-2 or TRBV6-3 to TRBJ2-7; TRBD2 agrees at 10 bases. CDR1 MNHEY and CDR2 SVGEGT come from the germline V gene. This CDR3 contains 16 residues. The CDR3 region is CASSYGPSGGSYERYF. The CDR3 region has the DNA TGTGCCAGCAGTTACGGGCCTAGCGGGGGATCCTACGAGCGGTACTTC.

Comments on this clonotype: A much larger clone lies one base from this, so it may be a read error. The chain links TRBV7-2 to TRBJ2-7; 13 bases match TRBD2. V dropped 3 bases and J dropped 13; count of bases not matched to a gene: 6. Germline CDR1 and CDR2: SGHTA and FQGNSA. The CDR3 is 13 residues long. The chain's CDR3 is CASSFGTSGKLYF. The CDR3 DNA reads as TGTGCCAGCAGCTTCGGGACTAGCGGGAAACTCTACTTC.

This clonotype appeared many times. The chain employs TRBV5-1 and TRBJ2-1, with D unresolved. The germline CDR1 and CDR2 sequences are SGHRS and YFSETQ. This CDR3 has 13 amino acids. V was pared by 0 bases and J by 5 bases, with 6 bases between. The CDR3, as DNA: TGCGCCAGCAGCTTGGGTGTGGACAATGAGCAGTTCTTC. This encodes CASSLGVDNEQFF.

This clonotype came up many times. This chain links TRBV12-3 or TRBV12-4 with TRBJ2-2, with 7 nucleotides matching TRBD2. J was trimmed by 3 bases and V by 0 bases; bases with no gene match: 10. The length of the CDR3 is 18 residues. CDR3 residues: CASSLARRRGSDTGELFF. CDR3 bases: TGTGCCAGCAGTTTAGCGCGCCGGCGGGGGTCTGACACCGGGGAGCTGTTTTTT.

This clonotype turned up a few times. The rearrangement links TRBV6-2 or TRBV6-3 to TRBJ1-2; possibly TRBD1 for D (5 bases). This CDR3 has 14 amino acids. V was pared by 6 bases and J by 3 bases, with 14 bases between. The germline gives CDR1 MNHEY, CDR2 SVGEGT. This chain's CDR3 is CASRRRQGDYGYTF. CDR3 coding DNA: TGTGCCAGCAGACGGCGGCAGGGAGACTATGGCTACACCTTC.

This clonotype was observed at least ten times. The CDR3: CSAEQPGQGYTEAFF. The CDR3 region has the DNA TGCAGTGCCGAGCAACCGGGACAGGGCTACACTGAAGCTTTCTTT. The V gene is TRBV20-1, the J gene TRBJ1-1, with 9 nucleotides matching TRBD1. Unmatched junction bases numbered 11, after V lost 6 bases and J lost 3 bases. The CDR3 consists of 15 residues. Looked up from germline, CDR1 is DFQATT and CDR2 is SNEGSKA (reference sequence).